Presented here are 14 T cell receptor beta chains from one specimen sequenced in a study of T cell changes during pregnancy in multiple sclerosis. The method was immunoSEQ multiplex PCR; TCRdb's version includes in-frame clones alone and lacks a portion of them. The repertoire holds 40,000 or so clones, with approximately 93% as singletons. This specimen was CD8+ T cells from peripheral blood mononuclear cells, taken in the third trimester of pregnancy. These receptors originate from a female donor with multiple sclerosis, enrolled in a pregnancy study.

This rearrangement joins TRBV30 to TRBJ1-2, with TRBD1 matching 7 bases. This CDR3 is 13 amino acids long. Per germline, CDR1 GTSNPN and CDR2 SVGIG (reference sequence). Trimming removed 1 base from V and 6 bases from J; junction bases left unmatched: 5. The CDR3 spells CAWSGITGDGYTF. CDR3 in DNA: TGTGCCTGGAGTGGAATAACAGGGGATGGCTACACCTTC.

The rearrangement uses TRBV29-1 and TRBJ2-1; 7 nucleotides line up with TRBD1. The CDR3 is 13 residues long. Per the germline V gene, CDR1 is SQVTM and CDR2 is ANQGSEA. After removal of 5 bases from V and 2 bases from J, the junction contained 3 bases not matched to a gene. The CDR3, as DNA: TGCAGCGTTACCGGGACAGCCTACAATGAGCAGTTCTTC. Encoded protein: CSVTGTAYNEQFF.

The chain uses TRBV27 and TRBJ1-6; tentatively, D is TRBD1 (6 bases). Deletions cut 6 bases from V and 0 bases from J, with 12 bases between. This CDR3 is 16 amino acids long. Germline CDR1 reads MNHEY; CDR2 reads SMNVEV (reference sequence). CDR3 amino acids: CASRQGSSSYNSPLHF. The CDR3 DNA follows: TGTGCCAGCAGGCAGGGGTCTAGCTCCTATAATTCACCCCTCCACTTT.

The chain couples TRBV6-5 to TRBJ1-2, with D unclear. Germline CDR1 reads MNHEY; CDR2 reads SVGAGI. V lost 6 bases, J lost 5 bases, and 16 bases lay in between. This CDR3 contains 14 residues. The chain's CDR3 is CASRDDTLNYGYTF. In DNA, the CDR3 is TGTGCCAGCAGAGACGACACCCTAAATTATGGCTACACCTTC.

J is TRBJ2-5 and V is TRBV15, with a weak D call TRBD1 (5 bases). The V gene lost 1 base and the J gene lost 8 bases, with 23 bases spanning the gap. This CDR3 spans 17 amino acids. Looked up from germline, CDR1 is LNHNV and CDR2 is YYDKDF (reference sequence). CDR3 amino acids: CATSRGSGQDEQGTQYF. The CDR3 bases are TGTGCCACCAGCAGAGGCTCCGGGCAGGATGAGCAGGGTACCCAGTACTTC. Complete variable domain (other parts from reference TRBV15 and TRBJ2-5): DAMVIQNPRYQVTQFGKPVTLSCSQTLNHNVMYWYQQKSSQAPKLLFHYYDKDFNNEADTPDNFQSRRPNTSFCFLDIRSPGLGDTAMYLCATSRGSGQDEQGTQYFGPGTRLLVL.

The genes are TRBV11-2 and TRBJ2-1; the match to TRBD2 covers 12 bases. Germline CDR1 reads SGHAT; CDR2 reads FQNNGV. The CDR3 extends over 16 amino acids. V was clipped by 0 bases and J by 9 bases; unmatched bases: 6. The CDR3 DNA reads as TGTGCCAGCAGCTTAGAGCTAGCGGGGGGGGAGGGTGAGCAGTTCTTC. Translation: CASSLELAGGEGEQFF. The full variable domain, completed using reference TRBV11-2 and TRBJ2-1, is EAGVAQSPRYKIIEKRQSVAFWCNPISGHATLYWYQQILGQGPKLLIQFQNNGVVDDSQLPKDRFSAERLKGVDSTLKIQPAKLEDSAVYLCASSLELAGGEGEQFFGPGTRLTVL.

The chain carries TRBV2 and TRBJ2-3; D perhaps matches TRBD2 (6 bases). The CDR3 runs to 17 residues. Trimming cost V 2 bases and J 8 bases, with 23 bases left between them. The germline V gene has CDR1 SNHLY and CDR2 FYNNEI. For the CDR3, the DNA is TGTGCCAGCAGTGAAACCCGACTAGGAGGGACCACCGGTACGCAGTATTTT. It yields the protein CASSETRLGGTTGTQYF.

This clone was picked up one time. The chain couples TRBV5-1 to TRBJ2-1; the match to TRBD1 covers 9 bases. V was clipped by 3 bases and J by 9 bases; unmatched bases: 13. This CDR3 has 16 amino acids. The germline CDR1 and CDR2 sequences are SGHRS and YFSETQ. CDR3 DNA: TGCGCCAGCAGCTCCTTACCCGGGACAGGGCCAGGTGAGCAGTTCTTC. The encoded protein is CASSSLPGTGPGEQFF.

The rearrangement links TRBV10-3 to TRBJ2-1, with D uncertain. V lost 8 bases to trimming and J lost 0 bases, with 11 bases between them. The CDR3 runs to 14 residues. Germline V lookup: CDR1 ENHRY, CDR2 SYGVKD. The CDR3 bases are TGTGCCATCGGAACGGGTAGCTCCTACAATGAGCAGTTCTTC. Amino acid sequence: CAIGTGSSYNEQFF.

The V and J genes are TRBV11-2 and TRBJ2-2; the D gene is possibly TRBD2 (5 bases). Germline values: CDR1 SGHAT, CDR2 FQNNGV. V was pared by 3 bases and J by 6 bases, with 11 bases between. This CDR3 comprises 14 residues. The CDR3 spells CASSFPGRAGELFF. In DNA form, the CDR3 reads TGTGCCAGCAGCTTCCCCGGGCGGGCCGGGGAGCTGTTTTTT. The entire variable domain, with the rest obtained from reference TRBV11-2 and TRBJ2-2, is as follows: EAGVAQSPRYKIIEKRQSVAFWCNPISGHATLYWYQQILGQGPKLLIQFQNNGVVDDSQLPKDRFSAERLKGVDSTLKIQPAKLEDSAVYLCASSFPGRAGELFFGEGSRLTVL.

The V call is TRBV27, the J call TRBJ2-7, with TRBD1 identical over 7 bases. Germline CDR1 is MNHEY and CDR2 is SMNVEV (reference sequence). The CDR3 totals 14 residues. With 4 bases clipped from V and 0 bases from J, the junction kept 3 bases outside the gene matches. The chain's CDR3 is CASSSDRSSYEQYF. The CDR3 DNA follows: TGTGCCAGCAGTTCGGACAGGAGCTCCTACGAGCAGTACTTC.

This sequence joins TRBV7-9 and TRBJ1-1, with D possibly matching TRBD1 (5 bases). The V end lost 5 bases, the J end lost 11 bases, and 27 bases lay between the germline ends. The CDR3 has 16 amino acids. Germline lookup yields CDR1 SEHNR and CDR2 FQNEAQ (reference sequence). The CDR3 DNA sequence: TGTGCCAGCAGCCCTGATAGCCCAGACCTGGGGCTGTCGGCTTTCTTT. Its translation: CASSPDSPDLGLSAFF.

The gene calls are TRBV5-1 and TRBJ2-5, with D uncertain. CDR1 and CDR2 from the germline V gene are SGHRS and YFSETQ. V dropped 0 bases and J dropped 1 base, with 10 bases sitting between them. The CDR3 consists of 15 residues. The CDR3 region has the DNA TGCGCCAGCAGCTTGGGAGTGAGTACCCAAGAGACCCAGTACTTC. Translated, it gives CASSLGVSTQETQYF.

CDR3: CASSPTGYGYTF. CDR3 DNA sequence: TGTGCCAGCAGCCCGACAGGGTATGGCTACACCTTC. The chain employs TRBV6-5 and TRBJ1-2; TRBD1 matches at 7 bases. Per the germline V gene, CDR1 is MNHEY and CDR2 is SVGAGI. V was clipped by 6 bases and J by 5 bases; unmatched bases: 3. This CDR3 is 12 amino acids long.